One sample yielded the 26 T cell receptor beta chains listed below, sequenced in a study of radiation and T cells in renal cell carcinoma. Time point meaning: blood 2 weeks post-SBRT. The treatment: 15 Gy SBRT to primary tumor, nephrectomy 4 weeks later. Some clones are missing from TCRdb's copy, which holds only in-frame ones; the method was immunoSEQ multiplex PCR. The table lists 120,000 or so clones, 80% to 90% of them singletons. Sequencing was performed on blood, taken from a patient whose treatment included radiotherapy and nephrectomy. These receptors were taken from an older woman with renal cell carcinoma.

J is TRBJ2-7 and V is TRBV9; D possibly matches TRBD1 or TRBD2 (5 bases each). Germline loops: CDR1 SGDLS, CDR2 YYNGEE. V lost 0 bases to trimming and J lost 3 bases, with 13 bases between them. This CDR3 is 15 amino acids long. CDR3 sequence reads: CASSVAGTAYYEQYF. The CDR3 DNA sequence: TGTGCCAGCAGCGTAGCGGGGACCGCATACTACGAGCAGTACTTC.

This chain uses TRBV19 with TRBJ2-7, with D possibly matching TRBD1 (6 bases). The CDR3 runs to 14 residues. V was clipped by 0 bases and J by 3 bases, with 9 bases between them. Germline CDR1 LNHDA, CDR2 SQIVND (reference sequence). DNA of the CDR3: TGTGCCAGTAGTATAGATCGACAGGTCTACGAGCAGTACTTC. Its translation: CASSIDRQVYEQYF.

This chain joins TRBV27 and TRBJ2-1; D might be TRBD2 (5 bases). The CDR3 sequence is 14 residues long. Germline assignment: CDR1 MNHEY and CDR2 SMNVEV (reference sequence). Trimming removed 5 bases from V and 0 bases from J, with 8 bases in between. The CDR3 DNA reads TGTGCCAGCAGTAGAGGGAGCTCCTACAATGAGCAGTTCTTC. Translated, it gives CASSRGSSYNEQFF.

In this sample, this clone turned up once. The rearrangement uses TRBV2 and TRBJ1-5; 7 nucleotides match TRBD1. The CDR3 has 14 residues. The V and J ends lost 10 bases and 3 bases, in that order; junction bases with no gene match: 9. CDR1 is SNHLY and CDR2 is FYNNEI in the germline V gene. CDR3 coding DNA: TGTGCCACCTCGGTGGACAGGTTCAATCAGCCCCAGCATTTT. Its translation: CATSVDRFNQPQHF.

This sequence joins TRBV2 and TRBJ2-1, with 7 positions matching TRBD1. There are 15 residues in the CDR3. V lost 6 bases, J lost 3 bases, and 8 bases stayed unmatched. Germline V gives CDR1 SNHLY, CDR2 FYNNEI. The CDR3 spells CASSKQTGNYNEQFF. The CDR3 DNA follows: TGTGCCAGCAGCAAACAGACAGGGAACTACAATGAGCAGTTCTTC.

V and J are TRBV6-1 and TRBJ1-4, with 8 bases aligning to TRBD1. Germline V gene lookup returns CDR1 MNHNS and CDR2 SASEGT. The length of the CDR3 is 15 residues. V shed 6 bases, J shed 8 bases, and the junction held 11 bases outside the gene matches. DNA of the CDR3: TGTGCCAGCAGCCCTTGGACAGGGCGGGTAGAAAAACTGTTTTTT. Translating gives CASSPWTGRVEKLFF.

This rearrangement joins TRBV2 to TRBJ2-3, with D perhaps matching TRBD1 (6 bases). The CDR3 is 14 amino acids. Germline V CDR1 and CDR2: SNHLY, FYNNEI. V lost 4 bases and J 0 bases, leaving 8 bases between the germline ends. This CDR3 is CASSVGQSTDTQYF. Here the CDR3 DNA reads TGTGCCAGCAGTGTAGGACAGAGCACAGATACGCAGTATTTT.

The rearrangement uses TRBV6-1 and TRBJ2-5; TRBD2 aligns across 7 bases. Germline loops: CDR1 MNHNS, CDR2 SASEGT. The CDR3 loop spans 13 amino acids. Unmatched junction bases numbered 2, after V lost 7 bases and J lost 0 bases. The CDR3 region has the DNA TGTGCCAGCATGGGGGGGTACCAAGAGACCCAGTACTTC. It is translated as CASMGGYQETQYF.

The chain combines TRBV28 with TRBJ2-1, with D perhaps matching TRBD2 (6 bases). The CDR3 extends over 15 amino acids. Germline CDR1 and CDR2: MDHEN and SYDVKM. With 8 bases removed from V and 10 bases from J, the gap between germline ends came to 24 bases. CDR3: CASSIGGTSGREQFF. Written as DNA, the CDR3 is TGTGCCAGCTCTATCGGCGGGACCAGCGGTCGGGAGCAGTTCTTC.

The V gene is TRBV28, the J gene TRBJ1-2; TRBD1 matches 7 bases. CDR3 length equals 14 residues. Germline CDR1 is MDHEN and CDR2 is SYDVKM. Losses at the gene ends were 4 bases for V and 3 bases for J; bases not matched to a gene: 5. The CDR3 DNA reads as TGTGCCAGCAGTTCCCTGGGACAGTACTATGGCTACACCTTC. As protein: CASSSLGQYYGYTF.

The rearrangement uses TRBV28 and TRBJ2-2; D gene unclear. Germline V gene sequence: CDR1 MDHEN, CDR2 SYDVKM. V lost 6 bases and J 7 bases, leaving 12 bases between the germline ends. The CDR3 loop spans 13 amino acids. The CDR3 DNA is TGTGCCAGCAGCCGAGCCTCGGTCGGGGAGCTGTTTTTT. This sequence encodes CASSRASVGELFF.

The chain links TRBV28 to TRBJ2-5, with 7 bases matching TRBD1. Germline assignment: CDR1 MDHEN and CDR2 SYDVKM. V gave up 5 bases and J gave up 3 bases; unmatched junction bases: 12. The CDR3 has 16 residues. CDR3 nucleotide sequence: TGTGCCAGCAGTGCCTCCGGGACAGTGATCGAAGAGACCCAGTACTTC. Its translation: CASSASGTVIEETQYF.

The chain employs TRBV5-1 and TRBJ1-3, with D tentatively TRBD1 (6 bases). Germline V gene sequence: CDR1 SGHRS, CDR2 YFSETQ. The CDR3 extends over 18 amino acids. The V gene lost 0 bases and the J gene lost 2 bases, with 18 bases spanning the gap. CDR3 amino acids: CASSLGGTRANPGNTIYF. In DNA, the CDR3 is TGCGCCAGCAGCTTGGGGGGGACACGAGCCAACCCTGGAAACACCATATATTTT.

The chain carries TRBV7-9 and TRBJ1-2, with 9 bases aligning to TRBD1. Unmatched junction bases numbered 7, after V lost 4 bases and J lost 4 bases. The CDR3 contains 15 residues. CDR1 is SEHNR and CDR2 is FQNEAQ in the germline V gene (reference sequence). CDR3 protein: CASSSGQGIVYGYTF. DNA of the CDR3: TGTGCCAGCAGCTCCGGACAGGGGATAGTCTATGGCTACACCTTC.

The chain carries TRBV2 and TRBJ1-2; 9 positions agree with TRBD1. With V trimmed by 5 bases and J by 4 bases, 11 bases remained unmatched. The CDR3 has 16 amino acids. Germline V gives CDR1 SNHLY, CDR2 FYNNEI. CDR3: CASSPGQGNQFYGYTF. The CDR3 bases are TGTGCCAGCAGTCCGGGACAGGGAAACCAATTCTATGGCTACACCTTC. Based on the CDR3 plus reference TRBV2 and TRBJ1-2, the full variable domain is EPEVTQTPSHQVTQMGQEVILRCVPISNHLYFYWYRQILGQKVEFLVSFYNNEISEKSEIFDDQFSVERPDGSNFTLKIRSTKLEDSAMYFCASSPGQGNQFYGYTFGSGTRLTVV.

This clone was picked up a small number of times. The chain employs TRBV29-1 and TRBJ1-4, with a possible D match to TRBD1 (5 bases). Per the germline V gene, CDR1 is SQVTM and CDR2 is ANQGSEA. Between the trimmed V and J ends, which lost 4 bases and 4 bases, there was a span of 7 bases. The CDR3 is 12 amino acids. CDR3 sequence: CSVGGNNEKLFF. For the CDR3, the DNA is TGCAGCGTTGGGGGGAATAATGAAAAACTGTTTTTT.

The CDR3 here is CASSYSTGSLGETQYF. The CDR3 coding sequence is TGTGCCAGCAGTTACTCGACAGGATCCTTGGGGGAGACCCAGTACTTC. The chain uses TRBV6-5 and TRBJ2-5; D perhaps matches TRBD1 (6 bases). Trimming took off 0 bases at V and 5 bases at J, with 16 bases between the two ends. The V gene's germline CDR1 is MNHEY and CDR2 SVGAGI. The CDR3 covers 16 residues.

The rearrangement joins TRBV6-1 to TRBJ2-5, with D unclear. Deletions cut 6 bases from V and 0 bases from J, with 11 bases between. Looked up from germline, CDR1 is MNHNS and CDR2 is SASEGT. There are 14 residues in the CDR3. The CDR3 spells CASSVLPYQETQYF. For the CDR3, the DNA is TGTGCCAGCAGCGTGTTACCGTACCAAGAGACCCAGTACTTC.

This chain connects TRBV9 to TRBJ2-3; TRBD2 might be the D (6 bases). V lost 0 bases to trimming and J lost 6 bases, with 11 bases between them. The CDR3 contains 14 residues. Germline loops: CDR1 SGDLS, CDR2 YYNGEE. In DNA form, the CDR3 reads TGTGCCAGCAGCGTAGCTTATGGAGGGGATACGCAGTATTTT. Protein: CASSVAYGGDTQYF.

V and J are TRBV18 and TRBJ1-5, with 7 bases that match TRBD1. The CDR3 covers 15 residues. Germline loops: CDR1 KGHSH, CDR2 LQKENI. The trim removed 8 bases at V and 3 bases at J, leaving 10 bases unmatched. The chain's CDR3 is CASGNRGGYNQPQHF. CDR3 in DNA: TGTGCCAGCGGTAACAGGGGCGGATACAATCAGCCCCAGCATTTT.

The V gene is TRBV28, the J gene TRBJ2-7, with 10 bases identical to TRBD2. This CDR3 has 13 amino acids. Per germline, CDR1 MDHEN and CDR2 SYDVKM. V gave up 6 bases and J gave up 2 bases; unmatched junction bases: 1. This CDR3 is CASSLAGAYEQYF. The CDR3 nucleotides are TGTGCCAGCAGCCTAGCGGGAGCCTACGAGCAGTACTTC.

This clone is a singleton in its sample. The CDR3 is CASSDLWSLASQPQHF. CDR3 nucleotides: TGTGCCAGCAGTGATTTGTGGAGTTTGGCTAGTCAGCCCCAGCATTTT. The genes are TRBV6-1 and TRBJ1-5; no clear D gene. Germline V CDR1 and CDR2: MNHNS, SASEGT. Trimming removed 3 bases from V and 6 bases from J, with 18 bases in between. The CDR3 has 16 residues.

The chain employs TRBV7-3 and TRBJ2-1; 11 nucleotides agree with TRBD2. The CDR3 is 15 residues long. V was clipped by 3 bases and J by 7 bases; unmatched bases: 5. The germline V gene encodes CDR1 SGHTA and CDR2 FQGTGA. This chain's CDR3 is CASSFNSGRANEQFF. The DNA for the CDR3 is TGTGCCAGCAGCTTCAATAGCGGGAGGGCGAATGAGCAGTTCTTC. The full variable domain, completed using reference TRBV7-3 and TRBJ2-1, is GAGVSQTPSNKVTEKGKYVELRCDPISGHTALYWYRQSLGQGPEFLIYFQGTGAADDSGLPNDRFFAVRPEGSVSTLKIQRTERGDSAVYLCASSFNSGRANEQFFGPGTRLTVL.

The chain employs TRBV11-1 and TRBJ2-5, with D possibly matching TRBD1 (6 bases). The CDR3 consists of 13 residues. Germline CDR1 is SGHAT and CDR2 is FQDESV (reference sequence). With 9 bases removed from V and 0 bases from J, the gap between germline ends came to 11 bases. The CDR3 nucleotides are TGTGCCAGTGTTGGGGGCAACCAAGAGACCCAGTACTTC. This codes for CASVGGNQETQYF. The variable domain in full, completed from reference TRBV11-1 and TRBJ2-5, reads EAEVAQSPRYKITEKSQAVAFWCDPISGHATLYWYRQILGQGPELLVQFQDESVVDDSQLPKDRFSAERLKGVDSTLKIQPAELGDSAMYLCASVGGNQETQYFGPGTRLLVL.

The sample holds one count of this clone. The V gene is TRBV20-1, the J gene TRBJ1-6; D not resolved. The germline gives CDR1 DFQATT, CDR2 SNEGSKA (reference sequence). The CDR3 runs to 10 residues. CDR3 coding DNA: TGCAGCGTCTTCCCCTCACCCCTCCACTTT. Amino acids: CSVFPSPLHF.

The chain employs TRBV2 and TRBJ1-5; D perhaps matches TRBD1 (5 bases). The V and J ends lost 4 bases and 11 bases respectively, with 12 bases between them. Germline V gene lookup returns CDR1 SNHLY and CDR2 FYNNEI. The CDR3 spans 12 residues. The CDR3 bases are TGTGCCAGCAGTGGGCAGGGTAGGACCCAGCATTTT. Its translation is CASSGQGRTQHF. Based on the CDR3 plus reference TRBV2 and TRBJ1-5, the full variable domain is EPEVTQTPSHQVTQMGQEVILRCVPISNHLYFYWYRQILGQKVEFLVSFYNNEISEKSEIFDDQFSVERPDGSNFTLKIRSTKLEDSAMYFCASSGQGRTQHFGDGTRLSIL.